This entry lists 6 T cell receptor beta chains sequenced from one sample in a study of blood T cells in healthy people across ages. The use of a sample-barcoded 5' primer and a J-beta primer mix characterized a second PCR of about 7 to 12 cycles. TCRdb independently ran MiXCR on the 5' RACE reads; one entry per CDR3 protein. Seen here are some 790,000 distinct CDR3 sequences, 29% observed once, and the top ten hold about 18%. Sequenced sample: blood. The origin of the receptors is a woman aged 80 or over in good health.

This clonotype occurred a few times. This chain links TRBV12-3 or TRBV12-4 with TRBJ1-1; 9 bases are a match to TRBD1. Germline trimming cut 5 bases from V and 9 bases from J; bases unmatched to any gene: 10. The CDR3 totals 14 residues. The DNA for the CDR3 is TGTGCCAGCAGTCATACCGGGACAGGGCCTAAAGCTTTCTTT. It encodes CASSHTGTGPKAFF.

This clonotype was detected ten times or more. The rearrangement links TRBV11-2 to TRBJ1-2, with D maybe TRBD1 (5 bases). The V gene lost 0 bases and the J gene lost 2 bases, with 10 bases spanning the gap. Germline CDR1 SGHAT, CDR2 FQNNGV. The CDR3 length is 15 residues. The CDR3 reads CASSLEAGTNYGYTF. The CDR3, as DNA: TGTGCCAGCAGCTTAGAGGCAGGGACGAACTATGGCTACACCTTC.

V usage is TRBV4-3 and J usage is TRBJ2-3, with D perhaps TRBD1 (5 bases). Germline CDR1 is LGHNA and CDR2 is YSLEER. The CDR3 is made up of 14 amino acids. V was trimmed by 2 bases and J by 2 bases, leaving 8 bases between them. The CDR3 DNA follows: TGCGCCAGCAGCCAAAATGGGGCCACAGATACGCAGTATTTT. Encoded protein: CASSQNGATDTQYF.

The V and J genes are TRBV4-3 and TRBJ2-3; tentatively, D is TRBD2 (7 bases). The CDR3 consists of 16 residues. The V gene lost 2 bases and the J gene lost 4 bases, with 16 bases spanning the gap. CDR1 and CDR2 (germline): LGHNA, YSLEER. In DNA, the CDR3 is TGCGCCAGCAGCCAAAACCTGGGGGGGCAAGCAGATACGCAGTATTTT. Protein product: CASSQNLGGQADTQYF.

This clonotype has more than one count but fewer than ten. V gene TRBV20-1 combines with J gene TRBJ1-5; maybe TRBD1 (5 bases). The germline V gene encodes CDR1 DFQATT and CDR2 SNEGSKA (reference sequence). The CDR3 is made up of 14 amino acids. The V end lost 3 bases, the J end lost 4 bases, and 13 bases lay between the germline ends. CDR3 region: CSASIGGGNQPQHF. In DNA form, the CDR3 reads TGCAGTGCTAGTATCGGGGGTGGGAATCAGCCCCAGCATTTT.

Worth noting for this clonotype: It may be a read error: a sequence one base away is much more abundant. The chain links TRBV5-1 to TRBJ2-5; 7 nucleotides line up with TRBD1. The end of the DNA aligns better with TRBJ2-1, so the J call may be wrong. The CDR3 runs 15 residues. Germline V CDR1 and CDR2: SGHRS, YFSETQ. CDR3 sequence (DNA): TGCGCCAGCAGCGCCGGGGACAGTTCCGTGGAGACCCAGTTCTTC. Its translation: CASSAGDSSVETQFF.